The next 32 T cell receptor beta chains were all read from a single sample in a study of T cells in Graves' hyperthyroidism and ophthalmopathy. RNA transcripts yielded amplified TCR beta CDR3 regions. Initially, a first-round RT-PCR of the TCR CDR3 employed the HTBI primer set. TCRdb redid the calling of the multiplex PCR reads with MiXCR, one entry per CDR3 protein. The repertoire holds about half a million distinct CDR3 sequences, with approximately 25% as singletons. The sequencing sample was made of blood. The receptors were sampled from a woman aged 30 to 39 with Graves' ophthalmopathy.

This clonotype was seen repeatedly, ten times or more. The chain recombines TRBV19 with TRBJ1-5; D is undetermined. Germline values: CDR1 LNHDA, CDR2 SQIVND (reference sequence). Trimming took off 2 bases at V and 4 bases at J, with 9 bases between the two ends. The CDR3 is 14 amino acids. The chain's CDR3 is CASSIRVRNQPQHF. CDR3 nucleotide sequence: TGTGCCAGTAGTATAAGGGTACGAAATCAGCCCCAGCATTTT.

V is TRBV6-2 or TRBV6-3 and J is TRBJ2-7, with TRBD1 matching over 9 bases. The V gene's germline CDR1 is MNHEY and CDR2 SVGEGT. This CDR3 has 15 residues. Trimming took 2 bases from V and 0 from J; bases not matched to a gene: 2. The CDR3 bases are TGTGCCAGCAGTTACATGACAGGGGGCTCCTACGAGCAGTACTTC. Its translation: CASSYMTGGSYEQYF.

This chain links TRBV15 with TRBJ1-2, with D perhaps matching TRBD1 (5 bases). This CDR3 has 14 residues. Germline-derived CDR1 and CDR2 are LNHNV and YYDKDF (reference sequence). Trimming left V 2 bases short and J 7 bases short, with 14 bases between. CDR3 nucleotide sequence: TGTGCCACCAGCAGACGTTTCAGGGAAAGTGGCTACACCTTC. Translation gives CATSRRFRESGYTF.

V gene TRBV30 combines with J gene TRBJ2-7; D is undetermined. Between the trimmed V and J ends, which lost 4 bases and 3 bases, there was a span of 13 bases. The germline V gene has CDR1 GTSNPN and CDR2 SVGIG (reference sequence). The CDR3 length is 13 residues. The CDR3 nucleotides are TGTGCCTGGATCGGTACTAAGAGCTACGAGCAGTACTTC. It yields the protein CAWIGTKSYEQYF.

In its sample, this clonotype was seen many times. CDR3 amino acids: CASSPNNEPQHF. The DNA of the CDR3 is TGTGCCAGCAGTCCGAATAATGAGCCCCAGCATTTT. The rearrangement uses TRBV6-1 and TRBJ1-5; D gene unclear. Germline CDR1 reads MNHNS; CDR2 reads SASEGT. Trimming left V 5 bases short and J 8 bases short, with 10 bases between. This CDR3 comprises 12 residues.

This clonotype appeared many times. This chain uses TRBV7-2 with TRBJ2-7, with 9 bases lining up with TRBD1. Trimming at V came to 5 bases and at J to 2 bases, leaving 7 bases not matched to a gene. This CDR3 contains 15 residues. Per the germline V gene, CDR1 is SGHTA and CDR2 is FQGNSA. The CDR3 coding sequence is TGTGCCAGCAGCCTCCGAGGGACAGGGACCTACGAGCAGTACTTC. This codes for CASSLRGTGTYEQYF.

DNA for the CDR3: TGCGCCAGCACATCTTCCGGGACAGCCGAAGCTTTCTTT. The encoded protein is CASTSSGTAEAFF. The chain has TRBV5-1 and TRBJ1-1; 7 bases agree with TRBD1. V trimming: 6 bases; J trimming: 8 bases; junction bases outside the gene matches: 10. The CDR3 runs 13 residues. Looked up from germline, CDR1 is SGHRS and CDR2 is YFSETQ. The entire variable domain, with the rest obtained from reference TRBV5-1 and TRBJ1-1, is as follows: KAGVTQTPRYLIKTRGQQVTLSCSPISGHRSVSWYQQTPGQGLQFLFEYFSETQRNKGNFPGRFSGRQFSNSRSEMNVSTLELGDSALYLCASTSSGTAEAFFGQGTRLTVV.

This clonotype was detected many times. The chain employs TRBV20-1 and TRBJ1-3; D is uncertain. The CDR3 extends over 15 amino acids. The germline V gene encodes CDR1 DFQATT and CDR2 SNEGSKA (reference sequence). The V gene lost 0 bases and the J gene lost 0 bases, with 9 bases spanning the gap. The CDR3 reads CSARDPRNSGNTIYF. The CDR3 DNA reads as TGCAGTGCTAGAGATCCCCGTAACTCTGGAAACACCATATATTTT.

Many counts were recorded for this clonotype. The rearrangement joins TRBV7-8 to TRBJ1-2; unclear D gene. V lost 1 base and J lost 0, with 9 bases in between. The V gene's germline CDR1 is SGHVS and CDR2 FQNEAQ. The CDR3 has 15 residues. In nucleotides, the CDR3 is TGTGCCAGCAGCTTAGTCCCGGGAGCTAACTATGGCTACACCTTC. Amino acid sequence: CASSLVPGANYGYTF.

This clonotype was counted at least ten times. This may arise from a read error, as a much more abundant clone is one base away. This rearrangement joins TRBV6-2 or TRBV6-3 to TRBJ1-1; weak D call: TRBD1 (6 bases). The CDR3 has 16 amino acids. The germline CDR1 and CDR2 sequences are MNHEY and SVGEGT. The CDR3, as DNA: TGTACCAGCAGTTACATTGTGGGGACATCCTACACTGAAGCTTTCTTT. This sequence encodes CTSSYIVGTSYTEAFF.

This clonotype occurred a few times. The genes are TRBV15 and TRBJ1-2, with D unresolved. The CDR3 extends over 14 amino acids. Trimming removed 0 bases at V and 7 bases at J, with 12 bases between. Germline V gene sequence: CDR1 LNHNV, CDR2 YYDKDF (reference sequence). The chain's CDR3 is CATSRDKEASGYTF. The CDR3 DNA sequence: TGTGCCACCAGCAGAGATAAGGAGGCGAGTGGCTACACCTTC.

This clonotype was counted at least ten times. V usage is TRBV6-5 and J usage is TRBJ1-2, with no clear D. CDR1 is MNHEY and CDR2 is SVGAGI in the germline V gene. V was cut by 0 bases and J by 7 bases, with 9 bases left in between. The CDR3 runs 13 residues. CDR3 DNA: TGTGCCAGCAGTTACTCGGAGGACCGTGGCTACACCTTC. Protein sequence: CASSYSEDRGYTF.

This clonotype was seen repeatedly, ten times or more. The chain links TRBV19 to TRBJ1-2; a weak D match, TRBD1 (6 bases). Germline V CDR1 and CDR2: LNHDA, SQIVND (reference sequence). The CDR3 runs to 15 residues. Trimming removed 9 bases at V and 3 bases at J, with 20 bases between. CDR3 in amino acids: CASTRGQGTDYGYTF. The DNA of the CDR3 is TGTGCCAGCACACGGGGGCAGGGTACGGACTATGGCTACACCTTC. Looking up the rest from reference TRBV19 and TRBJ1-2 gives the full variable domain: DGGITQSPKYLFRKEGQNVTLSCEQNLNHDAMYWYRQDPGQGLRLIYYSQIVNDFQKGDIAEGYSVSREKKESFPLTVTSAQKNPTAFYLCASTRGQGTDYGYTFGSGTRLTVV.

This clonotype was counted ten times or more. This chain links TRBV28 with TRBJ2-5; D gene ambiguous. Germline V lookup: CDR1 MDHEN, CDR2 SYDVKM. The CDR3 consists of 15 residues. The ends were cut back, 5 bases at V and 5 bases at J, with 18 bases in the middle. CDR3 bases: TGTGCCAGCAGTCATCAGGAGAAGGGTCGGGAGACCCAGTACTTC. Translation: CASSHQEKGRETQYF.

This clonotype was recorded many times. This chain connects TRBV5-1 to TRBJ2-2, with no clear D. This CDR3 has 14 residues. Germline-derived CDR1 and CDR2 are SGHRS and YFSETQ. The V end lost 2 bases, the J end lost 1 base, and 6 bases lay between the germline ends. CDR3 bases: TGCGCCAGCAGCTTAAGCTGGAACACCGGGGAGCTGTTTTTT. This gives the protein CASSLSWNTGELFF.

This chain joins TRBV12-3 or TRBV12-4 and TRBJ2-6; the D gene is possibly TRBD1 (6 bases). Trimming left V 5 bases short and J 4 bases short, with 12 bases between. This CDR3 region has 15 residues. Here the CDR3 reads CASSRTVAGANVLTF. The DNA for the CDR3 is TGTGCCAGCAGTCGGACAGTCGCCGGGGCCAACGTCCTGACTTTC.

This clonotype was counted many times. The chain combines TRBV14 with TRBJ1-1, with 7 nucleotides matching TRBD1. J was trimmed by 4 bases and V by 4 bases; bases with no gene match: 6. The germline CDR1 and CDR2 sequences are SGHDN and FVKESK. The CDR3 length is 14 residues. This chain's CDR3 is CASSLFAGGTEAFF. CDR3 in DNA: TGTGCCAGCAGCCTCTTCGCAGGGGGCACTGAAGCTTTCTTT.

This clonotype showed up many times. The chain couples TRBV12-3 or TRBV12-4 to TRBJ2-7; weak D call: TRBD2 (6 bases). V lost 9 bases, J lost 4 bases, and 19 bases lay in between. The CDR3 has 14 residues. DNA for the CDR3: TGTGCCAGTAGTCCCACCGGGGGTGGGTACGAGCAGTACTTC. This codes for CASSPTGGGYEQYF.

The chain is built from TRBV7-9 and TRBJ1-2; D is unclear. Between the trimmed V and J ends, which lost 3 bases and 6 bases, there was a span of 8 bases. The V gene's germline CDR1 is SEHNR and CDR2 FQNEAQ (reference sequence). This CDR3 region has 12 residues. The CDR3 coding sequence is TGTGCCAGCAGCTTCCAGGCGGATGGCTACACCTTC. Its translation: CASSFQADGYTF.

This clonotype was counted many times. V gene TRBV20-1 combines with J gene TRBJ2-5, with D uncertain. This CDR3 is built from 16 residues. V was cut by 6 bases and J by 5 bases, with 25 bases left in between. The germline V gene encodes CDR1 DFQATT and CDR2 SNEGSKA (reference sequence). CDR3: CSAGSASTPLSETQYF. CDR3 in DNA: TGCAGTGCCGGATCTGCCAGTACTCCCCTCTCTGAGACCCAGTACTTC.

The CDR3 is CASSSKGTSGSETQYF. The CDR3 DNA follows: TGTGCCAGCAGTTCAAAAGGGACTAGCGGGAGTGAGACCCAGTACTTC. The chain is built from TRBV28 and TRBJ2-5, with TRBD2 identical over 14 bases. CDR1 is MDHEN and CDR2 is SYDVKM in the germline V gene. V was clipped by 4 bases and J by 5 bases; unmatched bases: 6. The CDR3 runs 16 residues.

This clonotype was counted ten times or more. The V gene is TRBV27, the J gene TRBJ2-7; TRBD1 agrees at 9 bases. V was pared by 3 bases and J by 6 bases, with 9 bases of the junction left unmatched. The CDR3 runs 15 residues. The germline gives CDR1 MNHEY, CDR2 SMNVEV (reference sequence). The chain's CDR3 is CASSLLRDRVGEQYF. The DNA for the CDR3 is TGTGCCAGCAGTTTGCTCCGGGACAGGGTAGGCGAGCAGTACTTC.

This clonotype is a singleton in its sample. Here the CDR3 reads CAVEKDSQETQYF. The DNA for the CDR3 is TGTGCCGTCGAAAAAGACAGCCAAGAGACCCAGTACTTC. The V and J genes are TRBV24-1 and TRBJ2-5, with D possibly being TRBD1 (5 bases). The CDR3 is 13 residues long. Trimming stripped 12 bases from V and 1 base from J, with 14 bases between. Germline assignment: CDR1 KGHDR and CDR2 SFDVKD.

In its sample, this clonotype was seen many times. This chain joins TRBV6-5 and TRBJ2-7, with 8 bases fitting TRBD2. CDR3 length: 16 residues. CDR1 and CDR2 (germline): MNHEY, SVGAGI. The junction had 7 bases not matched to a gene; V was cut back by 1 base and J by 2 bases. CDR3 protein: CASSYFRAGAPYEQYF. The CDR3 nucleotides read TGTGCCAGCAGTTACTTCCGAGCGGGGGCCCCCTACGAGCAGTACTTC.

V usage is TRBV9 and J usage is TRBJ1-5, with D unresolved. This CDR3 contains 15 residues. The V gene's germline CDR1 is SGDLS and CDR2 YYNGEE. The V and J ends lost 0 bases and 0 bases respectively, with 7 bases between them. The CDR3 here is CASSVEGNSNQPQHF. CDR3 DNA sequence: TGTGCCAGCAGCGTAGAAGGGAATAGCAATCAGCCCCAGCATTTT.

The rearrangement uses TRBV25-1 and TRBJ2-2, with D maybe TRBD2 (6 bases). Deletions cut 3 bases from V and 13 bases from J, with 15 bases between. Germline CDR1 is MGHDK and CDR2 is SYGVNS. The CDR3 has 13 residues. DNA of the CDR3: TGTGCCAGCAGTGAGGGGGGAATGGGTGGGCTGTTTTTT. Translated: CASSEGGMGGLFF.

The chain employs TRBV6-5 and TRBJ2-7; 8 positions agree with TRBD1. This CDR3 is 14 amino acids long. Germline assignment: CDR1 MNHEY and CDR2 SVGAGI. The junction had 9 bases not matched to a gene; V was cut back by 5 bases and J by 6 bases. For the CDR3, the DNA is TGTGCCAGCAGTCACGGTGGGACAGGAGCCGAGCAGTACTTC. Protein: CASSHGGTGAEQYF.

This clonotype came up many times. The chain uses TRBV28 and TRBJ1-1; D remains ambiguous. With 8 bases removed from V and 5 bases from J, the gap between germline ends came to 12 bases. This CDR3 comprises 12 residues. Germline V CDR1 and CDR2: MDHEN, SYDVKM. The CDR3 here is CASQRPGTEAFF. As DNA, the CDR3 is TGTGCCAGCCAACGACCTGGAACTGAAGCTTTCTTT.

In its sample, this clonotype was seen many times. The chain employs TRBV28 and TRBJ1-5; no reliable D call. V lost 6 bases, J lost 7 bases, and 13 bases lay in between. The CDR3 length is 13 residues. Germline CDR1 is MDHEN and CDR2 is SYDVKM. The CDR3 DNA reads TGTGCCAGCAGACCCGACCTTGGGCAGCCCCAGCATTTT. It specifies CASRPDLGQPQHF. The whole variable domain, filled in from reference TRBV28 and TRBJ1-5, reads DVKVTQSSRYLVKRTGEKVFLECVQDMDHENMFWYRQDPGLGLRLIYFSYDVKMKEKGDIPEGYSVSREKKERFSLILESASTNQTSMYLCASRPDLGQPQHFGDGTRLSIL.

This clonotype was seen at least ten times. The chain links TRBV12-3 or TRBV12-4 to TRBJ1-1; tentative D call: TRBD1 (5 bases). The CDR3 is made up of 17 amino acids. Trimming shortened V by 2 bases and J by 10 bases, and 26 bases separated the two germline ends. CDR3 sequence: CASSLPLGQGKDDGAFF. Written as DNA, the CDR3 is TGTGCCAGCAGTTTACCCCTCGGGCAGGGAAAGGATGATGGAGCTTTCTTT.

This clonotype was seen at least ten times. The germline gene is not matched at one end of the junction; a read error may be the cause. The chain links TRBV2 to TRBJ2-5; D is undetermined. This CDR3 has 13 residues. Germline CDR1 SNHLY, CDR2 FYNNEI. In nucleotides, the CDR3 is TGCGCCAGCAGTGGAACCGGCCAAGAGACCCAGTACTTC. Residues: CASSGTGQETQYF. The full variable domain, its missing parts supplied by reference TRBV2 and TRBJ2-5, is EPEVTQTPSHQVTQMGQEVILRCVPISNHLYFYWYRQILGQKVEFLVSFYNNEISEKSEIFDDQFSVERPDGSNFTLKIRSTKLEDSAMYFCASSGTGQETQYFGPGTRLLVL.

The chain couples TRBV6-1 to TRBJ2-5, with D maybe TRBD2 (6 bases). The CDR3 consists of 16 residues. Germline V gives CDR1 MNHNS, CDR2 SASEGT. V lost 6 bases and J lost 5, with 22 bases in between. The CDR3 DNA reads as TGTGCCAGCAGCTTAAGCCGGGAGAAGCTGATCGAGACCCAGTACTTC. It specifies CASSLSREKLIETQYF.